The sequence of this TCR beta chain was determined in a study of T cell clones after liver transplantation. About the study: Tolerant meant at least one year fully off immunosuppression without liver enzymes above twice normal. Study-wide findings and caveats: Compared with third party-reactive sequences, donor-reactive ones declined more, independent of withdrawal success. The donor-reactive repertoire was only partly measurable in a couple of subjects, lacking donor cells.

The table came from immunoSEQ multiplex PCR; TCRdb's copy has only in-frame clones and leaves some out. This table has around 100,000 clones, 80% to 85% appearing once. The CDR3 totals 16 residues. Germline lookup yields CDR1 SGHTA and CDR2 FQGTGA. V shed 4 bases, J shed 12 bases, and the junction held 12 bases outside the gene matches. Thawed unstimulated PBMCs were FACS-sorted by CD3, CD4 and CD8 into two populations. On this clone: Its antigen is not known.

The V call is TRBV7-3, the J call TRBJ2-1; TRBD2 matches at 13 bases. The sequence was obtained from a human donor who received a liver transplant. The sample consisted of CD4+ T cells from blood, taken before liver transplant. The chain's CDR3 is CASSSDGTSGASWQFF. As DNA, the CDR3 is TGTGCCAGCAGCTCCGACGGGACTAGCGGGGCCTCGTGGCAGTTCTTC.